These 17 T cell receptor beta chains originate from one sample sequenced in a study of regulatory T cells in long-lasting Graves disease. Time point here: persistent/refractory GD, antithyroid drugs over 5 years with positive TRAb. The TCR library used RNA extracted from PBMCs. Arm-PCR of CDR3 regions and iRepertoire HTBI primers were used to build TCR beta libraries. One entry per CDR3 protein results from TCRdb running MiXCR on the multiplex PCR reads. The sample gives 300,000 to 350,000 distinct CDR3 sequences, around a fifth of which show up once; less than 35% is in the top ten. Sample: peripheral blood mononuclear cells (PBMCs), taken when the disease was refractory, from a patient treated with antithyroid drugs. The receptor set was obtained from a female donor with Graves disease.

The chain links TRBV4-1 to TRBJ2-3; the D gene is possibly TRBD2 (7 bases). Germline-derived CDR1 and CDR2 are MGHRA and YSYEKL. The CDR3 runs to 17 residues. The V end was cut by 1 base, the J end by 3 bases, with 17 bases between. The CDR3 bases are TGCGCCAGCAGCCAAGGGCTTAAAGGGGGGGGGACAGATACGCAGTATTTT. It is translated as CASSQGLKGGGTDTQYF.

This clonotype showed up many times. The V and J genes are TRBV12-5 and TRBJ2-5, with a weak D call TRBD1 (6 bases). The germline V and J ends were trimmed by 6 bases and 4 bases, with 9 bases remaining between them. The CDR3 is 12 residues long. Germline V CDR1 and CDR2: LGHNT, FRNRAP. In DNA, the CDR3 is TGTGCTAGTGGCACAGGGCGAGAGACCCAGTACTTC. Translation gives CASGTGRETQYF.

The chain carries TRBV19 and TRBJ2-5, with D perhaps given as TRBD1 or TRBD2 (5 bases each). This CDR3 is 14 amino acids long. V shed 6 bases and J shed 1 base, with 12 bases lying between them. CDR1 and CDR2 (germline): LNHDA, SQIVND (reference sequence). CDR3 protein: CASSPGRIQETQYF. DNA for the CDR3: TGTGCCAGTAGCCCGGGGCGGATCCAAGAGACCCAGTACTTC.

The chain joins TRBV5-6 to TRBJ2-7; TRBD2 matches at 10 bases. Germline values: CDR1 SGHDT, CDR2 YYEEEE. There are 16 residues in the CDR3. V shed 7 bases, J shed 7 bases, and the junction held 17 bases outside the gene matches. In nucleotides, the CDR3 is TGTGCCAGCGGCCCTTCGTACATGCTAGCGGGAGAAGAGCAGTACTTC. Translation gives CASGPSYMLAGEEQYF.

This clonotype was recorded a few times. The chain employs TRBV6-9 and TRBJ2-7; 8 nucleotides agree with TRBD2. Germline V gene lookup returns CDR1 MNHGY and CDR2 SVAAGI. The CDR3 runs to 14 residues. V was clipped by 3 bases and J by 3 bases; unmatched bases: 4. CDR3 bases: TGTGCCAGCAGTTACCCCGGGAGGGTCTACGAGCAGTACTTC. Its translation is CASSYPGRVYEQYF.

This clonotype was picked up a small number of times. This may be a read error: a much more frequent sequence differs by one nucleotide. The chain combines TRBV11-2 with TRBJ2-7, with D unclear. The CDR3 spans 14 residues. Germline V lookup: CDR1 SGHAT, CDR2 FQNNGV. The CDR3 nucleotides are TGTGCCAGCAGCCCGATGACAAGATCCTGCGAGCAGTACTTC. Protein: CASSPMTRSCEQYF.

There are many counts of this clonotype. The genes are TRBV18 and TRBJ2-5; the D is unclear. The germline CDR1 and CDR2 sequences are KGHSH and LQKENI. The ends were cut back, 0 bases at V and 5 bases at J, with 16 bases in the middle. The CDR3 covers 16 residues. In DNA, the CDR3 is TGTGCCAGCTCACCACCGGGCCTAAAGCGCTCGGAGACCCAGTACTTC. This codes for CASSPPGLKRSETQYF.

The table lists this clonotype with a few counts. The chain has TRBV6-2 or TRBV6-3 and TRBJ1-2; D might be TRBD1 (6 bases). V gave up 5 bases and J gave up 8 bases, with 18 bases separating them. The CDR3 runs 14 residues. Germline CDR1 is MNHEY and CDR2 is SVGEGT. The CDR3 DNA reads TGTGCCAGCAGTGCCCCAGGGGCCTCGGGGGGCTACACCTTC. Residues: CASSAPGASGGYTF.

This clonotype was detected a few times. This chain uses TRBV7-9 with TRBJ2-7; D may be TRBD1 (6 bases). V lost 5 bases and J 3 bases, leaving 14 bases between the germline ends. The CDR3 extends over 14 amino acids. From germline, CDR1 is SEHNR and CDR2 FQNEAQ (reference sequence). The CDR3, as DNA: TGTGCCAGCAGCGGAATAGTGACAGGCTACGAGCAGTACTTC. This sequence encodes CASSGIVTGYEQYF.

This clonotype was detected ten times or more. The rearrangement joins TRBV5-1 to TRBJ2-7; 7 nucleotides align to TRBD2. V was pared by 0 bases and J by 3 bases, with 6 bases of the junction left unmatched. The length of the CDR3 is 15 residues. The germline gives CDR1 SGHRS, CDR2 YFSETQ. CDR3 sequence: CASSLDLAEDYEQYF. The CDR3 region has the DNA TGCGCCAGCAGCTTGGATCTAGCGGAGGACTACGAGCAGTACTTC.

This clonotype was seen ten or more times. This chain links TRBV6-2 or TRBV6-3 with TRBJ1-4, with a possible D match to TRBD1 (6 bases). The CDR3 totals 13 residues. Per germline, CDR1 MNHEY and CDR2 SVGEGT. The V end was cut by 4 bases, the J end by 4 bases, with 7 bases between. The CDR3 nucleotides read TGTGCCAGCAGTTGGGGACATAATGAAAAACTGTTTTTT. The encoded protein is CASSWGHNEKLFF.

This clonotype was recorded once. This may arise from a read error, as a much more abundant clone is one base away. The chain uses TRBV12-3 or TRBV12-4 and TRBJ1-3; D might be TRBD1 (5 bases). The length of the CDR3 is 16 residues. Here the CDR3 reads CANSLGTRAPGNTIYF. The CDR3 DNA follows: TGTGCCAACAGTCTGGGGACGAGGGCACCTGGAAACACCATATATTTT.

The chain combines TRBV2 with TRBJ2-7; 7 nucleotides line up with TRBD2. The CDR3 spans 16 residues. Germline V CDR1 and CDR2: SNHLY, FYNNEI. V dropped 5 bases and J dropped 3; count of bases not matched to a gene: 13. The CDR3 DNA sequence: TGTGCCAGCAGTTACCGGGACTACTACAACCTCTACGAGCAGTACTTC. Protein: CASSYRDYYNLYEQYF. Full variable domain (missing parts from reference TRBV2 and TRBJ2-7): EPEVTQTPSHQVTQMGQEVILRCVPISNHLYFYWYRQILGQKVEFLVSFYNNEISEKSEIFDDQFSVERPDGSNFTLKIRSTKLEDSAMYFCASSYRDYYNLYEQYFGPGTRLTVT.

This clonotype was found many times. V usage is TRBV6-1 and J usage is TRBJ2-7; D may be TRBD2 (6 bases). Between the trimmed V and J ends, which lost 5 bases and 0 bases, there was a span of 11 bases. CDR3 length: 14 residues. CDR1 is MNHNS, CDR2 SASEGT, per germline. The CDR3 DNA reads TGTGCCAGCAGTCCGGGACTCAGCTCCTACGAGCAGTACTTC. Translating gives CASSPGLSSYEQYF.

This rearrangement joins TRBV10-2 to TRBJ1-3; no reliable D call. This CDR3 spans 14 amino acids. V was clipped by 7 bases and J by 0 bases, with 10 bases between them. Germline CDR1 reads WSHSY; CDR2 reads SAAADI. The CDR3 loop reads CASNPSDSGNTIYF. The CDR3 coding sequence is TGCGCCAGCAACCCCTCCGACTCTGGAAACACCATATATTTT.

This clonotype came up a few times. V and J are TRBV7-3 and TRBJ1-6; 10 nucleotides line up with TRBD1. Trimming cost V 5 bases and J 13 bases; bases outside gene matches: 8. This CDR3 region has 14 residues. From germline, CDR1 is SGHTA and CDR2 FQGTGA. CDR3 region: CASSLVPGQGPLHF. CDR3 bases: TGTGCCAGCAGCCTGGTACCGGGACAGGGGCCCCTCCACTTT. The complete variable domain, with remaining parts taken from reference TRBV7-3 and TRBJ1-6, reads GAGVSQTPSNKVTEKGKYVELRCDPISGHTALYWYRQSLGQGPEFLIYFQGTGAADDSGLPNDRFFAVRPEGSVSTLKIQRTERGDSAVYLCASSLVPGQGPLHFGNGTRLTVT.

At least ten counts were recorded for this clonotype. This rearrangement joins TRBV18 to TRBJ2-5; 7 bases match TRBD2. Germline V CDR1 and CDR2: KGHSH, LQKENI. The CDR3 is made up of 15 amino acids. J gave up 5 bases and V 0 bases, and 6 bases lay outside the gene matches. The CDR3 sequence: CASSPPSGILETQYF. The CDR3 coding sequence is TGTGCCAGCTCACCACCGAGCGGGATACTGGAGACCCAGTACTTC.